This T cell receptor beta chain was sequenced for a study of cytomegalovirus exposure and HLA in healthy donors. Study results and limitations: Accurate prediction of HLA-A and HLA-B alleles (for most subjects) was reportedly achieved from TCR beta sequences. A later analysis found TCR association rates differed by HLA locus, highest for DRB1 and lowest for HLA-C. Reports described diagnosis of cytomegalovirus status by the classifier as highly specific and sensitive.

CDR1 and CDR2 (germline): SGHKS, YYEKEE (reference sequence). This CDR3 contains 15 residues. The V and J ends lost 1 base and 0 bases respectively, with 10 bases between them. PCR employed 60 Vbeta and 13 Jbeta primers. Sequencing used immunoSEQ multiplex PCR; TCRdb keeps in-frame clones, though not all of them. The data hold fewer than 200,000 clones, with about 80% observed a single time. Note on this clone: The antigen is undetermined.

Sequences were obtained from PBMCs. The origin of this receptor is a woman between 25 and 40 years old in good health and CMV-seronegative. The chain uses TRBV5-5 and TRBJ1-2; possibly TRBD1 for D (5 bases). The chain's CDR3 is CASSLTSGPNYGYTF. The CDR3 DNA follows: TGTGCCAGCAGCTTGACGTCAGGGCCTAACTATGGCTACACCTTC.